The next 26 T cell receptor beta chains were all read from a single sample in a study of T cell changes during pregnancy in multiple sclerosis (dated by TCRdb to between 2018 and 2021). Libraries were prepared through the immunoSEQ multiplex PCR assay. Entries here come from immuneACCESS through TCRdb and include only in-frame sequences with V and J called. Some clones fail to appear in such tables; in the studies checked, an unresolved V gene covers under half of the shortfall, and the cause of the remainder is unknown. This sample is represented by 83,000 or so clones; 94% of them were singletons. Approximately 1.7% of the sample comes from the top ten. The specimen was peripheral blood, collected after pregnancy. These receptors originate from a female donor in good health, enrolled as a control in a pregnancy study.

CDR3 nucleotides: TGCGCCAGCAGCTTGGATGCCGTAACTAAGTCCTATGGCTACACCTTC. It is translated as CASSLDAVTKSYGYTF. The rearrangement joins TRBV5-1 to TRBJ1-2; D gene ambiguous. Per the germline V gene, CDR1 is SGHRS and CDR2 is YFSETQ. V shed 0 bases and J shed 4 bases, with 16 bases lying between them. This CDR3 is built from 16 residues.

This clone was seen a single time. The V and J genes are TRBV4-1 and TRBJ1-2; 8 bases agree with TRBD1. The length of the CDR3 is 13 residues. After removal of 4 bases from V and 10 bases from J, the junction contained 8 bases not matched to a gene. Germline V gives CDR1 MGHRA, CDR2 YSYEKL. CDR3 in amino acids: CASSPGQGLFYTF. CDR3 bases: TGCGCCAGCAGCCCAGGACAGGGTTTGTTCTACACCTTC.

The rearrangement uses TRBV9 and TRBJ2-1; 8 positions match TRBD2. The V segment lost 4 bases and the J segment 3 bases; nucleotides outside the gene matches: 9. Germline CDR1 is SGDLS and CDR2 is YYNGEE. The CDR3 length is 16 residues. Here the CDR3 DNA reads TGTGCCAGCAGCCCCTCGGGACTAGGGGGCTACAATGAGCAGTTCTTC. Its protein is CASSPSGLGGYNEQFF. The variable domain in full, completed from reference TRBV9 and TRBJ2-1, reads DSGVTQTPKHLITATGQRVTLRCSPRSGDLSVYWYQQSLDQGLQFLIQYYNGEERAKGNILERFSAQQFPDLHSELNLSSLELGDSALYFCASSPSGLGGYNEQFFGPGTRLTVL.

The chain joins TRBV6-6 to TRBJ1-5; D is unclear. The V and J ends lost 6 bases and 2 bases respectively, with 17 bases between them. Germline V CDR1 and CDR2: MNHNY, SVGAGI (reference sequence). The CDR3 loop spans 16 amino acids. The DNA for the CDR3 is TGTGCCAGCAGCTCTCTTCAGAACCCTGGCAATCAGCCCCAGCATTTT. Translating gives CASSSLQNPGNQPQHF.

J is TRBJ2-1 and V is TRBV28; TRBD1 aligns across 9 bases. Germline loops: CDR1 MDHEN, CDR2 SYDVKM. The CDR3 loop spans 15 amino acids. The trim removed 4 bases at V and 8 bases at J, leaving 9 bases unmatched. The CDR3 coding sequence is TGTGCCAGCAGTTCCCCGGGACAGGGTCGACATGAGCAGTTCTTC. This sequence encodes CASSSPGQGRHEQFF.

The rearrangement links TRBV6-5 to TRBJ2-1; 11 nucleotides align to TRBD2. The CDR3 loop spans 15 amino acids. V lost 5 bases, J lost 5 bases, and 5 bases stayed unmatched. Germline CDR1 reads MNHEY; CDR2 reads SVGAGI. CDR3 protein: CASSPGTSGNNEQFF. CDR3 bases: TGTGCCAGCAGTCCCGGGACTAGCGGCAACAATGAGCAGTTCTTC.

This chain connects TRBV5-4 to TRBJ2-1, with TRBD2 identical over 8 bases. This CDR3 has 14 amino acids. Germline trimming cut 4 bases from V and 4 bases from J; bases unmatched to any gene: 4. Germline CDR1 SGHNT, CDR2 YYREEE (reference sequence). The CDR3 region is CASSPGGRYNEQFF. CDR3 in DNA: TGTGCCAGCAGCCCGGGGGGGAGGTACAATGAGCAGTTCTTC.

Worth noting for this clone: Distinct nucleotide sequences in the sample also encode this CDR3. This sequence joins TRBV5-1 and TRBJ2-7, with 9 bases that match TRBD1. The V gene's germline CDR1 is SGHRS and CDR2 YFSETQ. With 4 bases clipped from V and 3 bases from J, the junction kept 5 bases outside the gene matches. The CDR3 extends over 14 amino acids. As DNA, the CDR3 is TGCGCCAGCAGCCTGGGACAGGGAAGCTACGAGCAGTACTTC. This sequence encodes CASSLGQGSYEQYF.

The V call is TRBV5-4, the J call TRBJ2-5; the match to TRBD2 covers 15 bases. This CDR3 comprises 16 residues. Trimming at V came to 6 bases and at J to 5 bases, leaving 8 bases not matched to a gene. Germline values: CDR1 SGHNT, CDR2 YYREEE (reference sequence). DNA for the CDR3: TGTGCCAGCACCCTGGGACTAGCGGGAGGTGAGGAGACCCAGTACTTC. Protein: CASTLGLAGGEETQYF. Based on the CDR3 plus reference TRBV5-4 and TRBJ2-5, the full variable domain is ETGVTQSPTHLIKTRGQQVTLRCSSQSGHNTVSWYQQALGQGPQFIFQYYREEENGRGNFPPRFSGLQFPNYSSELNVNALELDDSALYLCASTLGLAGGEETQYFGPGTRLLVL.

This sequence joins TRBV27 and TRBJ2-3; unclear D gene. Trimming removed 3 bases at V and 2 bases at J, with 9 bases between. This CDR3 spans 14 amino acids. Germline lookup yields CDR1 MNHEY and CDR2 SMNVEV (reference sequence). The CDR3 sequence: CASSLQVDTDTQYF. CDR3 in DNA: TGTGCCAGCAGTTTGCAGGTAGACACAGATACGCAGTATTTT.

This sequence joins TRBV27 and TRBJ2-7; 10 bases align to TRBD2. After removal of 2 bases from V and 3 bases from J, the junction contained 4 bases not matched to a gene. The CDR3 is made up of 15 amino acids. Germline lookup yields CDR1 MNHEY and CDR2 SMNVEV (reference sequence). The CDR3 loop reads CASSLALAGVYEQYF. CDR3 DNA: TGTGCCAGCAGTTTAGCCCTAGCGGGAGTCTACGAGCAGTACTTC.

This chain connects TRBV2 to TRBJ2-7; 7 positions match TRBD1. This CDR3 has 15 amino acids. In germline, CDR1 is SNHLY, CDR2 FYNNEI. J lost 0 bases, V lost 3 bases, and 5 bases had no gene match. The CDR3 DNA is TGTGCCAGCAGTGATGCAGGGGGTAGCTCCTACGAGCAGTACTTC. This gives the protein CASSDAGGSSYEQYF.

The J gene is TRBJ2-7, the V gene TRBV5-1, with unresolved D. Germline V lookup: CDR1 SGHRS, CDR2 YFSETQ. The CDR3 contains 14 residues. V was pared by 0 bases and J by 3 bases, with 10 bases between. The CDR3 spells CASSLAPVIYEQYF. Here the CDR3 DNA reads TGCGCCAGCAGCTTGGCCCCCGTAATCTACGAGCAGTACTTC.

This clone is a singleton in its sample. This chain uses TRBV10-3 with TRBJ1-2, with a weak D call TRBD1 (5 bases). This CDR3 comprises 12 residues. Germline V gene sequence: CDR1 ENHRY, CDR2 SYGVKD. The V and J ends lost 7 bases and 4 bases respectively, with 10 bases between them. The DNA of the CDR3 is TGTGCCATCACTGCGGGGGGCTATGGCTACACCTTC. This translates into CAITAGGYGYTF.

V usage is TRBV15 and J usage is TRBJ2-7, with 11 bases fitting TRBD1. The CDR3 has 15 amino acids. Germline V gene data show CDR1 as LNHNV and CDR2 as YYDKDF (reference sequence). The junction had 1 base not matched to a gene; V was cut back by 0 bases and J by 3 bases. CDR3 amino acids: CATSRDGTGGYEQYF. In DNA form, the CDR3 reads TGTGCCACCAGCAGAGATGGGACAGGGGGCTACGAGCAGTACTTC.

The chain is built from TRBV5-1 and TRBJ2-3, with a tentative D call TRBD1 (6 bases). CDR3 length: 16 amino acids. In germline, CDR1 is SGHRS, CDR2 YFSETQ. Trimming took off 1 base at V and 1 base at J, with 13 bases between the two ends. The CDR3: CASSLFPGVGTDTQYF. For the CDR3, the DNA is TGCGCCAGCAGCTTGTTTCCAGGGGTCGGCACAGATACGCAGTATTTT.

In nucleotides, the CDR3 is TGTGCCCGTGGTTCGTGGAGGTCCTATGGCTACACCTTC. Encoded protein: CARGSWRSYGYTF. This chain joins TRBV30 and TRBJ1-2, with no clear D. CDR1 is GTSNPN and CDR2 is SVGIG in the germline V gene (reference sequence). Trimming removed 8 bases from V and 4 bases from J, with 17 bases in between. CDR3 length: 13 residues.

The chain uses TRBV5-8 and TRBJ2-7, with D possibly being TRBD2 (5 bases). CDR1 and CDR2 (germline): SGHTS, YDEGEE. V lost 3 bases to trimming and J lost 5 bases, with 12 bases between them. CDR3 length equals 13 residues. In nucleotides, the CDR3 is TGTGCCAGCAGCTACGGGAAGTATGACGAGCAGTACTTC. This translates into CASSYGKYDEQYF.

The rearrangement uses TRBV14 and TRBJ2-1; D is unclear. The CDR3 sequence is 14 residues long. The V end lost 4 bases, the J end lost 9 bases, and 16 bases lay between the germline ends. Germline V gives CDR1 SGHDN, CDR2 FVKESK. The CDR3 loop is CASSPTIDGGEQFF. CDR3 bases: TGTGCCAGCAGCCCCACAATAGATGGCGGTGAGCAGTTCTTC.

The V gene is TRBV30, the J gene TRBJ1-2; possible D gene TRBD1, 6 bases. The CDR3 sequence is 13 residues long. Germline V gene data show CDR1 as GTSNPN and CDR2 as SVGIG (reference sequence). Trimming removed 0 bases from V and 7 bases from J, with 12 bases in between. The chain's CDR3 is CAWSVNEGVGYTF. CDR3 DNA sequence: TGTGCCTGGAGTGTAAATGAGGGGGTTGGCTACACCTTC. Complete variable domain (other parts from reference TRBV30 and TRBJ1-2): SQTIHQWPATLVQPVGSPLSLECTVEGTSNPNLYWYRQAAGRGLQLLFYSVGIGQISSEVPQNLSASRPQDRQFILSSKKLLLSDSGFYLCAWSVNEGVGYTFGSGTRLTVV.

This clone was recorded only once. V gene TRBV5-1 combines with J gene TRBJ2-2; 9 bases align to TRBD1. After removal of 7 bases from V and 3 bases from J, the junction contained 4 bases not matched to a gene. This CDR3 region has 14 residues. CDR1 SGHRS and CDR2 YFSETQ come from the germline V gene. The DNA for the CDR3 is TGCGCCAGCGGAGGACAGGGGTACACCGGGGAGCTGTTTTTT. Its translation: CASGGQGYTGELFF.

This clone was detected only once. The chain links TRBV7-2 to TRBJ2-1; 11 positions match TRBD2. Per the germline V gene, CDR1 is SGHTA and CDR2 is FQGNSA. V lost 1 base to trimming and J lost 9 bases; unmatched junction nucleotides: 11. The length of the CDR3 is 17 residues. The CDR3 region has the DNA TGTGCCAGCAGCTTAGGTGCACTAGCGGGAGTAGGTGGTGAGCAGTTCTTC. Translation: CASSLGALAGVGGEQFF.

J is TRBJ2-3 and V is TRBV27, with 10 bases lining up with TRBD2. CDR3 size: 16 residues. Germline trimming cut 6 bases from V and 2 bases from J; bases unmatched to any gene: 8. From germline, CDR1 is MNHEY and CDR2 SMNVEV (reference sequence). DNA for the CDR3: TGTGCCAGCAGGGGGGGACTAGCGCGAGTCACAGATACGCAGTATTTT. Its protein is CASRGGLARVTDTQYF.

The CDR3 coding sequence is TGTGCCAGCAGTGGGGGACTAGCGGGAAGGGGTCAGGGAACCCAGTACTTC. It specifies CASSGGLAGRGQGTQYF. V gene TRBV2 combines with J gene TRBJ2-5; the match to TRBD2 covers 13 bases. Germline trimming cut 4 bases from V and 8 bases from J; bases unmatched to any gene: 13. The germline CDR1 and CDR2 sequences are SNHLY and FYNNEI. CDR3 length: 17 residues.

The rearrangement joins TRBV7-9 to TRBJ2-5, with D perhaps matching TRBD2 (5 bases). V gave up 1 base and J gave up 1 base, with 10 bases separating them. Germline V lookup: CDR1 SEHNR, CDR2 FQNEAQ (reference sequence). This CDR3 has 15 amino acids. CDR3 sequence: CASSLDRGPQETQYF. The CDR3 bases are TGTGCCAGCAGCTTAGATCGGGGTCCCCAAGAGACCCAGTACTTC.

The genes are TRBV10-3 and TRBJ2-2; 9 bases align to TRBD2. Per germline, CDR1 ENHRY and CDR2 SYGVKD. The CDR3 spans 14 residues. J gave up 5 bases and V 4 bases, and 2 bases lay outside the gene matches. CDR3: CAISGLADTGELFF. The CDR3 DNA reads TGTGCCATCAGTGGACTAGCGGATACCGGGGAGCTGTTTTTT.